This T cell receptor (beta chain) was sequenced in a study of beta chain features in type 1 diabetes. At the level of the study: Patients looked much like healthy donors when it came to age, gender and cell yields. Findings of the study overall: VDJ junctions from type 1 diabetes patients carried fewer insertions and larger deletions.

cDNA synthesis used the whole RNA isolate, giving expressed TCRB sequences. Mean read depth for stem cell-like memory T cell samples was roughly 1 million reads. Some clones are missing from TCRdb's copy, which holds only in-frame ones; the method was immunoSEQ multiplex PCR. This table has approximately 110,000 clones, about 40% appearing once. Germline CDR1 reads SGHRS; CDR2 reads YFSETQ. Unmatched junction bases numbered 7, after V lost 5 bases and J lost 5 bases. CDR3 length: 14 residues. One heparinised draw of blood, averaging roughly 110 mL, came from each donor. About this clone: The antigen is unknown.

This sequence originates from a woman aged 18-30 years in good health. Input material: stem cell memory CD4+ T cells from blood. This chain uses TRBV5-1 with TRBJ2-3, with 8 bases aligning to TRBD2. CDR3 sequence (DNA): TGCGCCAGCAGAACGGGAGGGCCGGGAGATACGCAGTATTTT. Translation: CASRTGGPGDTQYF.